This TCR beta chain emerged from a study of T cells in localized non-small cell lung cancer. TCRdb's table, derived via immunoSEQ multiplex PCR, lists solely in-frame clones and lacks some. The data hold fewer than 25,000 clones, with under 95% observed a single time. The CDR3 is 17 residues long. V dropped 4 bases and J dropped 9; count of bases not matched to a gene: 15. Germline V lookup: CDR1 MDHEN, CDR2 SYDVKM. The sample in question was peripheral blood, obtained before any cancer treatment. This clonotype originated in an older male donor with stage I squamous cell lung carcinoma. This sequence joins TRBV28 and TRBJ1-3, with TRBD1 matching over 10 bases. The CDR3 coding sequence is TGTGCCAGCAGTTGGCGTGACAGGGGGCGAGGCTCGCTCACCATATATTTT. Translating gives CASSWRDRGRGSLTIYF.